Below are 21 T cell receptor beta chains sequenced from a single sample in a study of vaccination and CD4 T cells after COVID-19. Treatment here: roughly 11-day PBMC culture with coronavirus spike peptide pools or control peptides (ViraFEST assay). These receptors' antigens are unknown. An Oncomine TCR Beta short-read assay was used to sequence the DNA from cultured CD4+ T cells. TCRdb fed the PCR reads into MiXCR, producing one record per CDR3 protein. The repertoire includes around 15,000 distinct CDR3 sequences, roughly 76% of them detected once, and about a sixth sits in the top ten. Sequencing input: CD4+ T cells from blood, cultured in vitro. The source is a human donor who had recovered from COVID-19.

This chain joins TRBV7-2 and TRBJ2-7; D unclear. Germline V CDR1 and CDR2: SGHTA, FQGNSA. This CDR3 is 11 amino acids long. V was pared by 1 base and J by 5 bases, with 3 bases between. In nucleotides, the CDR3 is TGTGCCAGCAGCTTAGTTAACGAGCAGTACTTC. It yields the protein CASSLVNEQYF.

The chain uses TRBV29-1 and TRBJ1-5; D gene unclear. Germline lookup yields CDR1 SQVTM and CDR2 ANQGSEA. The CDR3 is 14 residues long. V was trimmed by 5 bases and J by 3 bases, leaving 14 bases between them. The CDR3 is CSVSPVFPNQPQHF. In DNA, the CDR3 is TGCAGCGTTTCTCCGGTCTTCCCCAATCAGCCCCAGCATTTT.

The CDR3 DNA reads as TGTGCCACCAGCAGGGGCCGAGGGACAGGGCTTAACTATGGCTACACCTTC. Translation gives CATSRGRGTGLNYGYTF. The chain has TRBV15 and TRBJ1-2; 9 bases are a match to TRBD1. CDR3 size: 17 residues. V shed 3 bases, J shed 1 base, and the junction held 9 bases outside the gene matches. CDR1 is LNHNV and CDR2 is YYDKDF in the germline V gene (reference sequence).

The chain is built from TRBV6-4 and TRBJ2-1, with D possibly matching TRBD1 (5 bases). Trimming removed 0 bases from V and 9 bases from J, with 15 bases in between. The CDR3 is 15 amino acids. The V gene's germline CDR1 is MRHNA and CDR2 SNTAGT. CDR3 coding DNA: TGTGCCAGCAGTGACTCGAGCAGGGATGTGATTGAGCAGTTCTTC. Its protein product is CASSDSSRDVIEQFF.

The chain recombines TRBV2 with TRBJ2-3, with TRBD2 identical over 11 bases. V shed 6 bases and J 4 bases; nucleotides not matched to a gene: 6. The CDR3 consists of 15 residues. Germline V CDR1 and CDR2: SNHLY, FYNNEI. CDR3 loop: CASRVLAGDADTQYF. CDR3 DNA sequence: TGTGCCAGCAGGGTACTAGCGGGAGATGCAGATACGCAGTATTTT.

The CDR3 nucleotides are TGTGCCAGTAGTAGGACAGGGAGCTCCTACAATGAGCAGTTCTTC. This sequence encodes CASSRTGSSYNEQFF. The V call is TRBV19, the J call TRBJ2-1; TRBD1 matches 8 bases. The germline V gene has CDR1 LNHDA and CDR2 SQIVND (reference sequence). This CDR3 contains 15 residues. J gave up 0 bases and V 4 bases, and 2 bases lay outside the gene matches.

This clonotype was recorded a few times. The chain uses TRBV20-1 and TRBJ1-2; D gene unclear. In germline, CDR1 is DFQATT, CDR2 SNEGSKA (reference sequence). The ends were cut back, 1 base at V and 4 bases at J, with 19 bases in the middle. CDR3 size: 16 residues. The CDR3 here is CSARVLLRQVFYGYTF. CDR3 sequence (DNA): TGCAGTGCTAGAGTCCTGCTTAGGCAGGTCTTCTATGGCTACACCTTC.

J is TRBJ1-4 and V is TRBV15; the D is unclear. Looked up from germline, CDR1 is LNHNV and CDR2 is YYDKDF (reference sequence). This CDR3 is 15 amino acids long. The V gene lost 3 bases and the J gene lost 7 bases, with 15 bases spanning the gap. For the CDR3, the DNA is TGTGCCACCAGCAGCCTAGTCCCGGGGATTGAAAAACTGTTTTTT. Translated: CATSSLVPGIEKLFF.

V gene TRBV7-8 combines with J gene TRBJ2-7, with D tentatively TRBD2 (5 bases). V lost 11 bases, J lost 5 bases, and 16 bases lay in between. This CDR3 spans 12 amino acids. Germline loops: CDR1 SGHVS, CDR2 FQNEAQ. The CDR3 region is CASGVLPHEQYF. In nucleotides, the CDR3 is TGTGCCTCCGGGGTTCTTCCCCACGAGCAGTACTTC.

The V and J genes are TRBV28 and TRBJ1-5, with a weak D call TRBD1 (6 bases). The ends were cut back, 10 bases at V and 6 bases at J, with 19 bases in the middle. The CDR3 loop spans 14 amino acids. CDR1 and CDR2 from the germline V gene are MDHEN and SYDVKM. CDR3 nucleotide sequence: TGTGCCACCCTCGGCGGGGCAGGGGTTCAGCCCCAGCATTTT. As protein: CATLGGAGVQPQHF. Full variable domain (missing parts from reference TRBV28 and TRBJ1-5): DVKVTQSSRYLVKRTGEKVFLECVQDMDHENMFWYRQDPGLGLRLIYFSYDVKMKEKGDIPEGYSVSREKKERFSLILESASTNQTSMYLCATLGGAGVQPQHFGDGTRLSIL.

The V call is TRBV12-3 or TRBV12-4, the J call TRBJ1-1; no clear D gene. There are 15 residues in the CDR3. Trimming took 6 bases from V and 5 from J, leaving 19 bases between them. CDR3 DNA: TGTGCCAGCAGCAGCAGGCCGCAAAGAGGGACTGAAGCTTTCTTT. Amino acid sequence: CASSSRPQRGTEAFF.

This rearrangement joins TRBV20-1 to TRBJ1-3; D not certain. In germline, CDR1 is DFQATT, CDR2 SNEGSKA (reference sequence). This CDR3 spans 12 amino acids. V was clipped by 1 base and J by 4 bases, with 5 bases between them. CDR3 sequence reads: CSARGGGNTIYF. For the CDR3, the DNA is TGCAGTGCTAGAGGCGGGGGAAACACCATATATTTT.

Here the CDR3 reads CASRYQGYFYGYTF. CDR3 nucleotide sequence: TGTGCCAGCAGGTACCAGGGATACTTCTATGGCTACACCTTC. V gene TRBV6-5 combines with J gene TRBJ1-2, with D tentatively TRBD1 (5 bases). The CDR3 has 14 residues. V shed 6 bases and J shed 4 bases, with 15 bases lying between them. Germline-derived CDR1 and CDR2 are MNHEY and SVGAGI.

V is TRBV27 and J is TRBJ2-3; 16 nucleotides match TRBD2. Germline V gene lookup returns CDR1 MNHEY and CDR2 SMNVEV (reference sequence). Unmatched junction bases numbered 5, after V lost 5 bases and J lost 6 bases. The CDR3 covers 16 residues. The CDR3 spells CASSLGLAGGWDTQYF. The CDR3 DNA reads TGTGCCAGCAGTCTGGGACTAGCGGGAGGGTGGGATACGCAGTATTTT.

In its sample, this clonotype was seen once. The chain joins TRBV7-2 to TRBJ2-5; D is uncertain. V was cut by 2 bases and J by 1 base, with 14 bases left in between. This CDR3 contains 16 residues. Germline V gene sequence: CDR1 SGHTA, CDR2 FQGNSA. CDR3 DNA: TGTGCCAGCAGCTTATCCCCTATGGACCCCCAAGAGACCCAGTACTTC. Translation: CASSLSPMDPQETQYF.

This clonotype was counted between two and nine times. This rearrangement joins TRBV20-1 to TRBJ1-5; 9 bases match TRBD1. Germline V gene sequence: CDR1 DFQATT, CDR2 SNEGSKA (reference sequence). The CDR3 loop spans 17 amino acids. Trimming took 0 bases from V and 5 from J; bases not matched to a gene: 11. The CDR3 nucleotides are TGCAGTGCTAGAGATATGGGAGGACAGGGGCCCGATCAGCCCCAGCATTTT. Translating it yields CSARDMGGQGPDQPQHF.

V gene TRBV30 combines with J gene TRBJ1-1, with a weak D call TRBD1 (5 bases). Trimming cost V 0 bases and J 6 bases, with 14 bases left between them. There are 14 residues in the CDR3. Germline assignment: CDR1 GTSNPN and CDR2 SVGIG (reference sequence). CDR3 bases: TGTGCCTGGAGTGTTCCCAGCAGGGAACCTGAAGCTTTCTTT. Translating it yields CAWSVPSREPEAFF.

The chain couples TRBV28 to TRBJ2-7, with 8 bases matching TRBD2. The CDR3 totals 15 residues. CDR1 MDHEN and CDR2 SYDVKM come from the germline V gene. The trim removed 3 bases at V and 1 base at J, leaving 5 bases unmatched. The CDR3 DNA reads as TGTGCCAGCAGTTTGAGACTAGCGCCTTCCTACGAGCAGTACTTC. As protein: CASSLRLAPSYEQYF.

The gene calls are TRBV7-2 and TRBJ1-1; 9 nucleotides match TRBD1. CDR3 length equals 16 residues. The germline CDR1 and CDR2 sequences are SGHTA and FQGNSA. Trimming took 8 bases from V and 0 from J; bases not matched to a gene: 10. CDR3 sequence: CASGLTGGGMNTEAFF. Here the CDR3 DNA reads TGTGCCAGCGGCCTGACAGGGGGTGGAATGAACACTGAAGCTTTCTTT.

The chain carries TRBV28 and TRBJ2-7; D perhaps matches TRBD1 (6 bases). CDR1 is MDHEN and CDR2 is SYDVKM in the germline V gene. Trimming cost V 7 bases and J 3 bases, with 10 bases left between them. This CDR3 region has 12 residues. The CDR3 bases are TGTGCCAGCAAGACAGGCTTCTACGAGCAGTACTTC. Translation: CASKTGFYEQYF.

The J gene is TRBJ2-3, the V gene TRBV7-3, with 9 bases fitting TRBD2. V was pared by 2 bases and J by 1 base, with 10 bases of the junction left unmatched. Germline loops: CDR1 SGHTA, CDR2 FQGTGA. The CDR3 contains 18 residues. CDR3 region: CASSLGAGGLSGTDTQYF. The CDR3 DNA reads as TGTGCCAGCAGCTTAGGGGCGGGAGGGCTTTCTGGCACAGATACGCAGTATTTT.